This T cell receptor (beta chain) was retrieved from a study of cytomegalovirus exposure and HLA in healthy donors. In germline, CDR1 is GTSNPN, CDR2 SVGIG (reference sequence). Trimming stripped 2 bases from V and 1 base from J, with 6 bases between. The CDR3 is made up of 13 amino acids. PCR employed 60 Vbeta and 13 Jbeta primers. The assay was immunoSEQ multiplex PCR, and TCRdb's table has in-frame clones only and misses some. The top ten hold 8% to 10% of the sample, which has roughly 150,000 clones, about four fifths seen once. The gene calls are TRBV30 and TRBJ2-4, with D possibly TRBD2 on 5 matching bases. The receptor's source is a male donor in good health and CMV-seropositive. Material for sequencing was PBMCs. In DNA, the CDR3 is TGTGCCTGGAGTTTAGCGGCCAAAAACATTCAGTACTTC. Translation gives CAWSLAAKNIQYF. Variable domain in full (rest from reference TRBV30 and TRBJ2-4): SQTIHQWPATLVQPVGSPLSLECTVEGTSNPNLYWYRQAAGRGLQLLFYSVGIGQISSEVPQNLSASRPQDRQFILSSKKLLLSDSGFYLCAWSLAAKNIQYFGAGTRLSVL.